This passage covers 28 T cell receptor beta chains from one sample sequenced in a study of T cells after somatic rescue of genetic block. Clones were sequenced by immunoSEQ multiplex PCR, and TCRdb holds only the in-frame ones, with some missing. The sample holds some 74,000 clones, approximately 90% seen once. Material: peripheral blood mononuclear cells (PBMCs). These receptors originate from a young man.

This clone was seen a few times. J is TRBJ2-3 and V is TRBV5-4; D gene unclear. CDR3 length equals 14 residues. Trimming took 0 bases from V and 3 from J, leaving 8 bases between them. Germline V gene lookup returns CDR1 SGHNT and CDR2 YYREEE (reference sequence). CDR3 loop: CASSLEAVTDTQYF. Here the CDR3 DNA reads TGTGCCAGCAGCTTGGAAGCAGTAACAGATACGCAGTATTTT.

The rearrangement links TRBV7-9 to TRBJ1-1; no reliable D call. The germline V gene encodes CDR1 SEHNR and CDR2 FQNEAQ (reference sequence). V dropped 3 bases and J dropped 3 bases, with 8 bases sitting between them. The CDR3 has 13 residues. For the CDR3, the DNA is TGTGCCAGCAGCTTTACAGCCCACACTGAAGCTTTCTTT. Translated, it gives CASSFTAHTEAFF.

This clone is a singleton in its sample. This chain joins TRBV15 and TRBJ2-1; D is unclear. Per the germline V gene, CDR1 is LNHNV and CDR2 is YYDKDF (reference sequence). The CDR3 runs 14 residues. Trimming left V 2 bases short and J 6 bases short, with 11 bases between. The CDR3 DNA sequence: TGTGCCACCAGCAGACAGAATTGGGGCAATGAGCAGTTCTTC. It codes for CATSRQNWGNEQFF.

V is TRBV28 and J is TRBJ1-5; weak D call: TRBD1 (6 bases). The CDR3 is 15 amino acids. Germline values: CDR1 MDHEN, CDR2 SYDVKM. V was trimmed by 6 bases and J by 5 bases, leaving 17 bases between them. This CDR3 is CASRLSMGGYQPQHF. In DNA form, the CDR3 reads TGTGCCAGCAGACTTAGTATGGGGGGCTATCAGCCCCAGCATTTT.

The CDR3 sequence is CASSILEGAIGEQYF. The CDR3 DNA reads as TGTGCCAGCAGCATATTGGAGGGGGCGATCGGCGAGCAGTACTTC. V is TRBV5-6 and J is TRBJ2-7; a weak D match, TRBD1 (7 bases). V dropped 4 bases and J dropped 6 bases, with 20 bases sitting between them. CDR3 length: 15 amino acids. Germline assignment: CDR1 SGHDT and CDR2 YYEEEE.

This clone was seen once. V usage is TRBV7-6 and J usage is TRBJ2-3, with 10 bases matching TRBD1. CDR3 length: 16 residues. Germline trimming cut 5 bases from V and 2 bases from J; bases unmatched to any gene: 7. Germline V gene sequence: CDR1 SGHVS, CDR2 FNYEAQ. The CDR3 is CASSERDRGPTDTQYF. As DNA, the CDR3 is TGTGCCAGCAGCGAAAGGGACAGGGGCCCCACAGATACGCAGTATTTT.

J is TRBJ1-2 and V is TRBV6-1, with D hard to call. The CDR3 has 14 amino acids. Germline values: CDR1 MNHNS, CDR2 SASEGT. The germline V and J ends were trimmed by 0 bases and 4 bases, with 9 bases remaining between them. The CDR3 DNA is TGTGCCAGCAGTGAAGCGCCGGGGTTCTATGGCTACACCTTC. Protein product: CASSEAPGFYGYTF.

This clone came up a few times. The chain employs TRBV10-2 and TRBJ1-5, with 9 positions matching TRBD1. From germline, CDR1 is WSHSY and CDR2 SAAADI. This CDR3 has 15 residues. The junction had 5 bases not matched to a gene; V was cut back by 5 bases and J by 3 bases. This chain's CDR3 is CASSPGTGFNQPQHF. The CDR3 region has the DNA TGCGCCAGCAGTCCCGGGACAGGGTTCAATCAGCCCCAGCATTTT.

The genes are TRBV15 and TRBJ1-3; possibly TRBD1 for D (6 bases). The CDR3 has 15 amino acids. Trimming took off 0 bases at V and 3 bases at J, with 9 bases between the two ends. CDR1 LNHNV and CDR2 YYDKDF come from the germline V gene (reference sequence). The CDR3 region has the DNA TGTGCCACCAGCAGAGAACAGGGATTTGGAAACACCATATATTTT. Protein sequence: CATSREQGFGNTIYF.

The chain uses TRBV10-3 and TRBJ2-2; a possible D gene is TRBD2 (6 bases). V was pared by 2 bases and J by 5 bases, with 15 bases between. Looked up from germline, CDR1 is ENHRY and CDR2 is SYGVKD. This CDR3 is 16 amino acids long. CDR3 nucleotides: TGTGCCATCAGTGAGATAGCGGTTTGGGAGACCGGGGAGCTGTTTTTT. The encoded protein is CAISEIAVWETGELFF.

J is TRBJ2-5 and V is TRBV4-3; D remains ambiguous. Per the germline V gene, CDR1 is LGHNA and CDR2 is YSLEER. The length of the CDR3 is 13 residues. The V gene lost 0 bases and the J gene lost 6 bases, with 8 bases spanning the gap. This chain's CDR3 is CASSQDVSKTQYF. The CDR3 DNA reads TGCGCCAGCAGCCAAGATGTGAGCAAGACCCAGTACTTC.

The chain recombines TRBV10-2 with TRBJ1-2; D gene ambiguous. Germline CDR1 WSHSY, CDR2 SAAADI. The V end was cut by 0 bases, the J end by 4 bases, with 6 bases between. The CDR3 runs to 13 residues. This CDR3 reads CASSESSGYGYTF. CDR3 nucleotide sequence: TGCGCCAGCAGTGAGTCGTCTGGCTATGGCTACACCTTC.

The rearrangement uses TRBV25-1 and TRBJ1-2, with D possibly being TRBD1 (5 bases). CDR1 and CDR2 from the germline V gene are MGHDK and SYGVNS. The CDR3 totals 15 residues. Trimming shortened V by 6 bases and J by 8 bases, and 22 bases separated the two germline ends. CDR3 loop: CASSALQGGLGGYTF. CDR3 DNA sequence: TGTGCCAGCAGCGCCCTTCAGGGCGGCTTAGGCGGCTACACCTTC.

The chain couples TRBV6-1 to TRBJ2-7; 12 nucleotides line up with TRBD2. J gave up 10 bases and V 5 bases, and 12 bases lay outside the gene matches. The CDR3 has 15 amino acids. Germline CDR1 MNHNS, CDR2 SASEGT. DNA for the CDR3: TGTGCCAGCAGTCGCTCACCTAGCGGGAGGGCCGATCAGTACTTC. Amino acid sequence: CASSRSPSGRADQYF.

CDR3 coding DNA: TGTGCCTGGAGTCCCCGCCAGCCTGGAAACACCATATATTTT. It yields the protein CAWSPRQPGNTIYF. V and J are TRBV30 and TRBJ1-3, with unresolved D. The germline V gene encodes CDR1 GTSNPN and CDR2 SVGIG (reference sequence). There are 14 residues in the CDR3. With 2 bases removed from V and 2 bases from J, the gap between germline ends came to 10 bases. The full variable domain, completed using reference TRBV30 and TRBJ1-3, is SQTIHQWPATLVQPVGSPLSLECTVEGTSNPNLYWYRQAAGRGLQLLFYSVGIGQISSEVPQNLSASRPQDRQFILSSKKLLLSDSGFYLCAWSPRQPGNTIYFGEGSWLTVV.

This clone turned up a few times. V is TRBV7-2 and J is TRBJ2-4; 7 bases map to TRBD1. With 7 bases clipped from V and 5 bases from J, the junction kept 11 bases outside the gene matches. The germline CDR1 and CDR2 sequences are SGHTA and FQGNSA. This CDR3 comprises 15 residues. CDR3 residues: CASKPTGFKENIQYF. The CDR3 coding sequence is TGTGCCAGCAAGCCGACAGGGTTCAAGGAAAACATTCAGTACTTC.

The CDR3, as DNA: TGTGCCAGCAGTTTGGGGACAGGGTGGACTCAGCCCCAGCATTTT. Amino acids: CASSLGTGWTQPQHF. The chain recombines TRBV28 with TRBJ1-5, with 9 nucleotides matching TRBD1. V was pared by 3 bases and J by 6 bases, with 6 bases of the junction left unmatched. CDR1 is MDHEN, CDR2 SYDVKM, per germline. CDR3 length equals 15 residues.

This chain links TRBV28 with TRBJ2-7; 8 bases are shared with TRBD2. Per germline, CDR1 MDHEN and CDR2 SYDVKM. The V segment lost 5 bases and the J segment 4 bases; nucleotides outside the gene matches: 16. The CDR3 is 17 amino acids. CDR3 in amino acids: CASSALAGNTGTYEQYF. The DNA for the CDR3 is TGTGCCAGCAGTGCTTTAGCGGGAAACACAGGGACTTACGAGCAGTACTTC.

To note about this clone: One end of the junction does not line up with germline, which may come from a read error. Other DNA sequences in the sample encode the same CDR3. The V gene is TRBV15, the J gene TRBJ2-5; either TRBD1 or TRBD2 may fit D (5 bases each). Per germline, CDR1 LNHNV and CDR2 YYDKDF (reference sequence). The CDR3 runs to 16 residues. The CDR3 sequence: CATSTRGTVLKETQYF. The CDR3 region has the DNA TGCGCCACCAGCACCCGAGGGACCGTTCTTAAGGAGACCCAGTACTTC.

This chain uses TRBV9 with TRBJ2-7; 7 positions match TRBD1. With 2 bases clipped from V and 2 bases from J, the junction kept 4 bases outside the gene matches. The CDR3 is made up of 14 amino acids. Germline V gene sequence: CDR1 SGDLS, CDR2 YYNGEE. CDR3 DNA sequence: TGTGCCAGCAGCGTCCGGGACAGAACCTACGAGCAGTACTTC. This translates into CASSVRDRTYEQYF.

This CDR3 reads CASSLDGAGSTQYF. In DNA, the CDR3 is TGTGCCAGTAGTCTCGACGGAGCAGGGTCGACGCAGTATTTT. The chain carries TRBV19 and TRBJ2-3, with D tentatively TRBD1 (5 bases). From germline, CDR1 is LNHDA and CDR2 SQIVND (reference sequence). The CDR3 extends over 14 amino acids. The ends were cut back, 5 bases at V and 9 bases at J, with 18 bases in the middle.

The genes are TRBV7-9 and TRBJ2-1; the D gene is possibly TRBD2 (5 bases). The ends were cut back, 5 bases at V and 0 bases at J, with 14 bases in the middle. The germline V gene encodes CDR1 SEHNR and CDR2 FQNEAQ (reference sequence). This CDR3 contains 16 residues. The CDR3 protein is CASSPKGAISYNEQFF. The CDR3, as DNA: TGTGCCAGCAGCCCCAAGGGAGCAATCTCCTACAATGAGCAGTTCTTC.

The CDR3 reads CASSFGGTGVTQYF. The CDR3 nucleotides read TGTGCCAGCAGTTTTGGGGGGACAGGGGTTACGCAGTATTTT. The chain joins TRBV27 to TRBJ2-3; 10 bases agree with TRBD1. The CDR3 is made up of 14 amino acids. Per germline, CDR1 MNHEY and CDR2 SMNVEV (reference sequence). After removal of 3 bases from V and 8 bases from J, the junction contained 5 bases not matched to a gene.

This clone has only a few counts. The chain uses TRBV11-1 and TRBJ2-3; D gene ambiguous. Germline V CDR1 and CDR2: SGHAT, FQDESV (reference sequence). This CDR3 region has 18 residues. Trimming removed 1 base at V and 2 bases at J, with 19 bases between. CDR3 sequence reads: CASSLVSPGIYSTDTQYF. The CDR3 coding sequence is TGTGCCAGCAGCTTAGTCTCCCCTGGGATCTACTCCACAGATACGCAGTATTTT.

The chain employs TRBV5-1 and TRBJ1-2; TRBD1 might be the D (6 bases). Trimming removed 0 bases from V and 10 bases from J, with 19 bases in between. The V gene's germline CDR1 is SGHRS and CDR2 YFSETQ. The length of the CDR3 is 15 residues. CDR3: CASSLESGTPKFYTF. The CDR3 nucleotides read TGCGCCAGCAGCTTGGAGTCCGGGACACCAAAATTCTACACCTTC.

This chain links TRBV6-5 with TRBJ2-7; the D is unclear. The V and J ends lost 6 bases and 5 bases respectively, with 11 bases between them. Per the germline V gene, CDR1 is MNHEY and CDR2 is SVGAGI. The CDR3 is made up of 12 amino acids. The CDR3 region has the DNA TGTGCCAGCAGCGTTCTTCCTGACGAGCAGTACTTC. Translating gives CASSVLPDEQYF.

About this clone itself: Mismatch with germline at one junction end may stem from a read error. V and J are TRBV5-4 and TRBJ2-2; D is unclear. Germline V gene data show CDR1 as SGHNT and CDR2 as YYREEE (reference sequence). The CDR3 loop spans 13 amino acids. CDR3 DNA sequence: TGTGCCAACAGCTTAAGACCTACCGGGGAGCTGTTTTTT. Translated, it gives CANSLRPTGELFF.

The chain joins TRBV7-7 to TRBJ2-1; the D call may be TRBD1 or TRBD2 (6 bases each). Germline CDR1 and CDR2: SSHAT and FNYEAQ (reference sequence). This CDR3 is built from 13 residues. Trimming shortened V by 4 bases and J by 7 bases, and 11 bases separated the two germline ends. CDR3 residues: CASSSGAENEQFF. CDR3 bases: TGTGCCAGCAGCTCGGGGGCTGAGAATGAGCAGTTCTTC.